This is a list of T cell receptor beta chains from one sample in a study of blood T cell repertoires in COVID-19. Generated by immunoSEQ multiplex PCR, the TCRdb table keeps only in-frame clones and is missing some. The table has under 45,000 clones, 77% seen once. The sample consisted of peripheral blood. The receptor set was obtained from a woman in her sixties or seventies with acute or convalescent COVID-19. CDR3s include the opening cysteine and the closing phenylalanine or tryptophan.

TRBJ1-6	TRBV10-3	CAISESQDNSPLHF
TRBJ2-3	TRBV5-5	CATGGGGSTDTQYF
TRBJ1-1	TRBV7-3	CASSKRQGQNTEAFF
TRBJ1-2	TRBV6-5	CASSYPGQGKDGYTF
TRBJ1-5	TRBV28	CASSSPTGYQPQHF
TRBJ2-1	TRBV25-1	CASSGWDTRTHEQFF
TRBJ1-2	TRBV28	CASSFHGLGTGRTSGYTF
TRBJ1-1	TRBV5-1	CASSKGSTEAFF
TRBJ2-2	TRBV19	CASSPRGLDTGELFF
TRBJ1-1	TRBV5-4	CASSLGQPVGTEAFF
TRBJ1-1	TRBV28	CASSTLLRVAAFF
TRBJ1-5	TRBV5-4	CASSLMGADQPQHF
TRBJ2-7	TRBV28	CASYSGQVDFYEQYF
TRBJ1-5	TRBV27	CASSLWALSGDNQPQHF
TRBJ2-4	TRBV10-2	CASSPTGGMGAKNIQYF
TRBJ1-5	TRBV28	CASSSATGFFDQPQHF
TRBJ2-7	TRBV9	CASSVGESGGIYEQYF